The 12 T cell receptor beta chains listed next were all sequenced from one sample in a study of blood T cell repertoires in COVID-19. The method was immunoSEQ multiplex PCR; TCRdb's version includes in-frame clones alone and lacks a portion of them. Altogether approximately 210,000 clones are present, roughly four fifths being singletons, with the ten largest covering approximately 8%. Source material: peripheral blood. The receptor set was obtained from a woman in her fifties or sixties with active or convalescent COVID-19.

The chain links TRBV19 to TRBJ1-5; a weak D match, TRBD1 (6 bases). This CDR3 is built from 15 residues. The V and J ends lost 6 bases and 0 bases respectively, with 12 bases between them. Germline V CDR1 and CDR2: LNHDA, SQIVND (reference sequence). CDR3 amino acids: CASRDRGDSNQPQHF. CDR3 DNA sequence: TGTGCCAGTAGGGACAGAGGGGATAGCAATCAGCCCCAGCATTTT. Based on the CDR3 plus reference TRBV19 and TRBJ1-5, the full variable domain is DGGITQSPKYLFRKEGQNVTLSCEQNLNHDAMYWYRQDPGQGLRLIYYSQIVNDFQKGDIAEGYSVSREKKESFPLTVTSAQKNPTAFYLCASRDRGDSNQPQHFGDGTRLSIL.

The rearrangement joins TRBV21-1 to TRBJ2-7; the table's D call, TRBD2, was not checked against the DNA. TRBV21-1 has pseudogene status. The CDR3 totals 17 residues. The CDR3 sequence is CASSPGGLAGMAYEQYF. CDR3 DNA sequence: TGTGCCAGCAGCCCTGGGGGACTAGCGGGAATGGCCTACGAGCAGTACTTC.

The table lists this clone with a few counts. This chain connects TRBV28 to TRBJ1-4, with D tentatively TRBD1 (5 bases). There are 12 residues in the CDR3. CDR1 is MDHEN, CDR2 SYDVKM, per germline. V gave up 9 bases and J gave up 3 bases, with 8 bases separating them. CDR3 in amino acids: CASRQSNEKLFF. CDR3 sequence (DNA): TGTGCCAGTCGACAGTCTAATGAAAAACTGTTTTTT.

The CDR3 nucleotides are TGTGCCAGCAGGACGAGAGCGCCTGGTGATACGCAGTATTTT. Protein product: CASRTRAPGDTQYF. The chain combines TRBV6-6 with TRBJ2-3; no definite D call. V was trimmed by 6 bases and J by 6 bases, leaving 16 bases between them. Germline V lookup: CDR1 MNHNY, CDR2 SVGAGI (reference sequence). The CDR3 consists of 14 residues.

This clone has a single count. This sample also contains other DNA sequences that code for the same CDR3. V usage is TRBV6-5 and J usage is TRBJ1-5; 11 nucleotides match TRBD1. The V segment lost 5 bases and the J segment 5 bases; nucleotides outside the gene matches: 2. The CDR3 sequence is 14 residues long. CDR1 is MNHEY, CDR2 SVGAGI, per germline. The CDR3 DNA follows: TGTGCCAGCAGTAGGGGACAGGGGGATCAGCCCCAGCATTTT. Translating it yields CASSRGQGDQPQHF.

The CDR3 protein is CASSRGQDYEQFF. In DNA form, the CDR3 reads TGTGCCAGCAGCAGGGGACAGGACTATGAGCAGTTCTTC. The chain joins TRBV7-9 to TRBJ2-1, with 8 bases that match TRBD1. V lost 5 bases to trimming and J lost 8 bases; unmatched junction nucleotides: 5. CDR1 and CDR2 (germline): SEHNR, FQNEAQ (reference sequence). This CDR3 spans 13 amino acids.

This clone was counted once. The rearrangement joins TRBV25-1 to TRBJ1-2, with 7 bases identical to TRBD1. The CDR3 is made up of 13 amino acids. Trimming took 5 bases from V and 2 from J; bases not matched to a gene: 2. The germline V gene has CDR1 MGHDK and CDR2 SYGVNS. The CDR3 protein is CASSRGQNYGYTF. Written as DNA, the CDR3 is TGTGCCAGCAGTCGGGGACAGAACTATGGCTACACCTTC.

The V gene is TRBV24-1, the J gene TRBJ2-1, with no clear D. This CDR3 has 13 amino acids. CDR1 and CDR2 from the germline V gene are KGHDR and SFDVKD. The V end was cut by 4 bases, the J end by 6 bases, with 9 bases between. DNA for the CDR3: TGTGCCACCAGTGAGGGTTCAGGCAATGAGCAGTTCTTC. Translation: CATSEGSGNEQFF.

The J gene is TRBJ1-2, the V gene TRBV18; the D gene is possibly TRBD1 (5 bases). The V gene lost 3 bases and the J gene lost 5 bases, with 13 bases spanning the gap. In germline, CDR1 is KGHSH, CDR2 LQKENI. The CDR3 consists of 14 residues. CDR3 DNA sequence: TGTGCCAGCTCACCCACCCAGGGTGGGTATGGCTACACCTTC. Residues: CASSPTQGGYGYTF.

This chain joins TRBV6-1 and TRBJ1-2, with TRBD1 identical over 7 bases. The J segment lost 3 bases and the V segment lost 2 bases, leaving 3 bases of the junction unmatched. The CDR3 sequence is 14 residues long. Per the germline V gene, CDR1 is MNHNS and CDR2 is SASEGT. CDR3 in amino acids: CASSERGRDYGYTF. CDR3 coding DNA: TGTGCCAGCAGTGAAAGGGGGCGCGACTATGGCTACACCTTC.

V and J are TRBV10-3 and TRBJ2-1; 7 positions match TRBD2. The V gene's germline CDR1 is ENHRY and CDR2 SYGVKD. This CDR3 comprises 14 residues. The J segment lost 6 bases and the V segment lost 7 bases, leaving 9 bases of the junction unmatched. In DNA, the CDR3 is TGTGCCATCATGACCGGACTAGACTCCAATGAGCAGTTCTTC. Amino acid sequence: CAIMTGLDSNEQFF.

This clone appeared a single time. CDR3 in amino acids: CASSRAGAGGETQYF. The CDR3 nucleotides read TGTGCCAGCAGTAGAGCGGGAGCTGGAGGGGAGACCCAGTACTTC. V gene TRBV25-1 combines with J gene TRBJ2-5; TRBD2 aligns across 8 bases. V gave up 5 bases and J gave up 5 bases; unmatched junction bases: 10. The CDR3 covers 15 residues. The germline gives CDR1 MGHDK, CDR2 SYGVNS.